This record concerns one T cell receptor (beta chain) sequence. Its antigen is unidentified. Germline values: CDR1 LNHDA, CDR2 SQIVND (reference sequence). The CDR3 sequence is 15 residues long. V lost 3 bases and J lost 7; bases outside the gene matches: 7. The sample belongs to a study of cytomegalovirus exposure and HLA in healthy donors. Study as a whole: Most donors, less than 85% of 398 genotyped, fell in the Caucasian-associated ancestry cluster. Overall study results and limits: It was reported that TCR beta sequences correctly inferred the HLA-A and HLA-B alleles for most subjects. Reportedly, diagnosis of cytomegalovirus status by the classifier showed high specificity and sensitivity.

The primer mix had 60 Vbeta and 13 Jbeta primers. Method: immunoSEQ multiplex PCR; TCRdb's copy keeps in-frame clones and lacks some. The sample records more than 140,000 clones, over 60% being singletons. The chain links TRBV19 to TRBJ2-1, with 9 bases fitting TRBD1. The sequence was collected from a male donor in good health and CMV-seronegative. The sequenced sample was PBMCs. The CDR3 spells CASSITGGAVNEQFF. CDR3 nucleotides: TGTGCCAGTAGTATCACAGGGGGCGCAGTTAATGAGCAGTTCTTC.